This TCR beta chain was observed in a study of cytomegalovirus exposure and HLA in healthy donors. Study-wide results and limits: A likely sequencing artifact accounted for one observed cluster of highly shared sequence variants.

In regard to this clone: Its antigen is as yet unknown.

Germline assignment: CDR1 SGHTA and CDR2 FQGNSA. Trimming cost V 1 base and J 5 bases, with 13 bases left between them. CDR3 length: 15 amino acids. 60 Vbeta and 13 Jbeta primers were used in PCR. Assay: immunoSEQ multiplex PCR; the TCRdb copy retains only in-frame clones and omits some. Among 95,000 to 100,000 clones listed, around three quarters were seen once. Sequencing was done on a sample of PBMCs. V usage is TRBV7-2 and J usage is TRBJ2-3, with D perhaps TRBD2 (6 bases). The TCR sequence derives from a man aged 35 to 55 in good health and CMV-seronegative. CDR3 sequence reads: CASSLVVGGLDTQYF. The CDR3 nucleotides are TGTGCCAGCAGCTTAGTAGTGGGAGGACTAGATACGCAGTATTTT.